The following is a T cell receptor beta chain sequence with its context. Its antigen remains unknown. The sample is drawn from a study of long-term antiretroviral therapy in people with HIV. General study results and limits: Once patients were on ART, diversity went higher but still fell short of transplant donor controls.

Germline V gene data show CDR1 as MDHEN and CDR2 as SYDVKM. The CDR3 sequence is 15 residues long. V lost 5 bases, J lost 0 bases, and 13 bases lay in between. Researchers ran immunoSEQ v3.0 at survey level. It was roughly 40,000-50,000 T-cell genomes per sample that sequencing targeted. Clones were read by immunoSEQ multiplex PCR, and TCRdb kept only the in-frame ones, dropping some. Of around 15,000 clones in the sample, more than 75% were seen once. The sample in question was unsorted PBMCs, obtained 0.5 years after starting antiretroviral therapy. This chain joins TRBV28 and TRBJ1-1; D not resolved. The origin of this receptor is a woman aged 40 to 50 with HIV. CDR3 sequence reads: CASSPPVALNTEAFF. The CDR3, as DNA: TGTGCCAGCAGTCCACCCGTCGCTTTGAACACTGAAGCTTTCTTT.